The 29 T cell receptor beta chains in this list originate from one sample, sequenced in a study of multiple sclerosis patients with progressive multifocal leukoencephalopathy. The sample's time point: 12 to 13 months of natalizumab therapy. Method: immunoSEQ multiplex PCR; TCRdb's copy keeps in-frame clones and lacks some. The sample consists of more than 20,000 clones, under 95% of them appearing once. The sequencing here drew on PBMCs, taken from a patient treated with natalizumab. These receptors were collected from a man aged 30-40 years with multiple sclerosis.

In DNA form, the CDR3 reads TGTGCCAGCAGTGATCGAGGACAGGGCACTGAAGCTTTCTTT. It specifies CASSDRGQGTEAFF. The chain combines TRBV6-1 with TRBJ1-1, with TRBD1 matching 8 bases. Germline V gene data show CDR1 as MNHNS and CDR2 as SASEGT. The V segment lost 3 bases and the J segment 4 bases; nucleotides outside the gene matches: 4. CDR3 length equals 14 residues.

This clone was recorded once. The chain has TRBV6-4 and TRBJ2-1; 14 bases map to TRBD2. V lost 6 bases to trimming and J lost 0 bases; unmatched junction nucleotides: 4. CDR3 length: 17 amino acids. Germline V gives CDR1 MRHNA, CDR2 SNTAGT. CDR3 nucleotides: TGTGCCAGCAGCGACGGGACTAGCGGGAGCTCCTACAATGAGCAGTTCTTC. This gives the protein CASSDGTSGSSYNEQFF.

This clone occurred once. The CDR3 nucleotides are TGTGCCAGCAGCTTACCGTGGACAGGCAAAGTCTACACCTTC. It codes for CASSLPWTGKVYTF. The chain joins TRBV7-7 to TRBJ1-2; 7 positions match TRBD1. CDR1 SSHAT and CDR2 FNYEAQ come from the germline V gene (reference sequence). This CDR3 contains 14 residues. With 2 bases clipped from V and 10 bases from J, the junction kept 10 bases outside the gene matches.

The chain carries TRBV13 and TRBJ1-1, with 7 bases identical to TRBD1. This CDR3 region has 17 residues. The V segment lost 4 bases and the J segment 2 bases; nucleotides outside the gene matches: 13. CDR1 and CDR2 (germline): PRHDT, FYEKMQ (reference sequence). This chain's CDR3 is CASSSIDRGTANTEAFF. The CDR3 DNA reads TGTGCCAGCAGCTCCATAGATAGGGGGACAGCAAACACTGAAGCTTTCTTT.

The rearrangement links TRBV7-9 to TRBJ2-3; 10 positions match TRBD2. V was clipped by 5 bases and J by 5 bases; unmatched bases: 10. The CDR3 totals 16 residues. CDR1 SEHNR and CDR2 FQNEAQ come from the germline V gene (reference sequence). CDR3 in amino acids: CASSHPLAGARDTQYF. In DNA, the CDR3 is TGTGCCAGCAGCCACCCCCTAGCGGGAGCTCGAGATACGCAGTATTTT.

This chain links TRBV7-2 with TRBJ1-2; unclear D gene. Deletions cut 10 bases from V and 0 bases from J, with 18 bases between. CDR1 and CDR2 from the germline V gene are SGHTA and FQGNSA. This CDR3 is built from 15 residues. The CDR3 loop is CATPRPAGPNYGYTF. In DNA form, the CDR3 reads TGTGCCACCCCTCGGCCTGCTGGGCCTAACTATGGCTACACCTTC.

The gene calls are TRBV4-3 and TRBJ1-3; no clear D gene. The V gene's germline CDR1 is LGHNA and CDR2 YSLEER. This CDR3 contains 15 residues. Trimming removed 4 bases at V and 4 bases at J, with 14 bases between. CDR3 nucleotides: TGCGCCAGCAGCCCCTCCAGTAGCGACGGAAACACCATATATTTT. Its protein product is CASSPSSSDGNTIYF.

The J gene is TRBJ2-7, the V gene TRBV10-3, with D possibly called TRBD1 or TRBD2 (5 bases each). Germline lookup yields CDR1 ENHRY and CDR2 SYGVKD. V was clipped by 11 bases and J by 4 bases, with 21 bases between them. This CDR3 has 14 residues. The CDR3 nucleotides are TGTGCCCTACCTAGGTTGGGGGAGCGGTACGAGCAGTACGTC. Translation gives CALPRLGERYEQYV.

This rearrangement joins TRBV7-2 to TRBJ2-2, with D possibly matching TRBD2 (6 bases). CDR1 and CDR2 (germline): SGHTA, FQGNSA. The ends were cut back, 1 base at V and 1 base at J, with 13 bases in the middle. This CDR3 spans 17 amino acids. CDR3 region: CASSLVLISGNTGELFF. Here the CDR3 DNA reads TGTGCCAGCAGCTTAGTTTTGATTAGCGGGAACACCGGGGAGCTGTTTTTT.

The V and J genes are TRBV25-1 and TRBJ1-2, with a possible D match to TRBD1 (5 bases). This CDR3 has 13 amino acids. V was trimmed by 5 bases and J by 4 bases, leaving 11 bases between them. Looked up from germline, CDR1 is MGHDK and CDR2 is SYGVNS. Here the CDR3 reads CASSTDRGYGYTF. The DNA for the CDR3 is TGTGCCAGCAGTACCGACAGAGGCTATGGCTACACCTTC.

As DNA, the CDR3 is TGTGCCAGCAGTGCCTCCAACACCGGGGAGCTGTTTTTT. Its translation: CASSASNTGELFF. The rearrangement joins TRBV6-4 to TRBJ2-2, with D hard to call. The germline V and J ends were trimmed by 4 bases and 2 bases, with 5 bases remaining between them. CDR3 size: 13 residues. CDR1 MRHNA and CDR2 SNTAGT come from the germline V gene.

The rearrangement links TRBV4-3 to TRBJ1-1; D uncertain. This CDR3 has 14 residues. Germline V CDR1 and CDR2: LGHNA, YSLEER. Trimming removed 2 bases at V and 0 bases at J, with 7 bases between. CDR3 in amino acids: CASSQNSLNTEAFF. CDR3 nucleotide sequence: TGCGCCAGCAGCCAAAACAGTTTGAACACTGAAGCTTTCTTT.

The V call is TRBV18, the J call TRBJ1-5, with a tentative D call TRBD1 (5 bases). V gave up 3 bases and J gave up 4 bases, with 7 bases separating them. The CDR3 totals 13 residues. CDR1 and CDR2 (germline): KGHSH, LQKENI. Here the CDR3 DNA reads TGTGCCAGCTCACCCGACAGAAATCAGCCCCAGCATTTT. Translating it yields CASSPDRNQPQHF.

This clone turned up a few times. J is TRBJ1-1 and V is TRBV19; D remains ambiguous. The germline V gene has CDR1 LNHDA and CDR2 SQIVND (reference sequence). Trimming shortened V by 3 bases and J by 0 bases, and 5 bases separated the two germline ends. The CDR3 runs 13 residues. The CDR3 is CASSILLNTEAFF. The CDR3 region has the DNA TGTGCCAGTAGTATCCTGTTGAACACTGAAGCTTTCTTT.

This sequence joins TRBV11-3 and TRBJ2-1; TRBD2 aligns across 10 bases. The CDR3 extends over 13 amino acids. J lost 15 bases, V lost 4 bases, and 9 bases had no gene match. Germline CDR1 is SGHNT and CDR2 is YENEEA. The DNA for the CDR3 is TGTGCCAGCAGCTCGGTAGCGGGAGGACCGGGGTTCTTC. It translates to CASSSVAGGPGFF.

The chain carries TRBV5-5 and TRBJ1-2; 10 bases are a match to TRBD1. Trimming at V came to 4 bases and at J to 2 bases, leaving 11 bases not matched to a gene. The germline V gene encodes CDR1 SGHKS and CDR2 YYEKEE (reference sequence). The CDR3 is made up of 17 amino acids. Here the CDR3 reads CASSLLGGQGLNYGYTF. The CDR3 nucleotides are TGTGCCAGCAGCCTCCTTGGGGGACAGGGGCTCAACTATGGCTACACCTTC.

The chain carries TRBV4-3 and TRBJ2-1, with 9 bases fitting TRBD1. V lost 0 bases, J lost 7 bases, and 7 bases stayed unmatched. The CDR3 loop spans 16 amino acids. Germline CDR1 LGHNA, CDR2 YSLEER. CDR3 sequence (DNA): TGCGCCAGCAGCCAAGAATCGGGACAGGGAGGGAATGAGCAGTTCTTC. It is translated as CASSQESGQGGNEQFF.

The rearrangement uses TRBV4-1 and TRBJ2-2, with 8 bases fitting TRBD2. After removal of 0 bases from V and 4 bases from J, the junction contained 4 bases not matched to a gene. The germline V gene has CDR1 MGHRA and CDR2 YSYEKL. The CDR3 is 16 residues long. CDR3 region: CASSQEDSGATGELFF. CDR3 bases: TGCGCCAGCAGCCAAGAGGATAGCGGGGCCACCGGGGAGCTGTTTTTT.

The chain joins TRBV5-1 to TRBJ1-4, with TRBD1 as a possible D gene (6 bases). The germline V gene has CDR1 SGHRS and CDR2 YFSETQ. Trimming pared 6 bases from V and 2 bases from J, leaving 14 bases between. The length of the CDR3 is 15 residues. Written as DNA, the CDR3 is TGCGCCAGCAAACGTCAGGGGTCGACTAATGAAAAACTGTTTTTT. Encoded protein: CASKRQGSTNEKLFF.

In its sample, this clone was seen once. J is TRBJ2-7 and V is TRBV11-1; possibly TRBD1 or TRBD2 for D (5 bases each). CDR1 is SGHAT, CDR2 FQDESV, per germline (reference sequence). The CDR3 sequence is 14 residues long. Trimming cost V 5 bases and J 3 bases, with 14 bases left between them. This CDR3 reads CASSEPGRIYEQYF. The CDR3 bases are TGTGCCAGCAGCGAACCGGGACGGATCTACGAGCAGTACTTC.

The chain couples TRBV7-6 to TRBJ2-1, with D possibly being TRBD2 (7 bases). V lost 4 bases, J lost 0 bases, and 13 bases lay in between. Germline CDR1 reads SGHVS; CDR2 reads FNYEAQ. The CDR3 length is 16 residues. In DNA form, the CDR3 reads TGTGCCAGCAGCTGGGGGGGCGGGAGCTCCTACAATGAGCAGTTCTTC. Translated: CASSWGGGSSYNEQFF.

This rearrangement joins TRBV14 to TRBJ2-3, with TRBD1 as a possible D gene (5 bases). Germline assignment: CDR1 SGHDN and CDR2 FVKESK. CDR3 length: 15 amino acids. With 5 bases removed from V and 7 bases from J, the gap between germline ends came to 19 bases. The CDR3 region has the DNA TGTGCCAGCAGCTTAGGGCAGGGTGGTGCCCATACGCAGTATTTT. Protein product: CASSLGQGGAHTQYF. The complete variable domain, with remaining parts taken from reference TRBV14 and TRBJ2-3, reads EAGVTQFPSHSVIEKGQTVTLRCDPISGHDNLYWYRRVMGKEIKFLLHFVKESKQDESGMPNNRFLAERTGGTYSTLKVQPAELEDSGVYFCASSLGQGGAHTQYFGPGTRLTVL.

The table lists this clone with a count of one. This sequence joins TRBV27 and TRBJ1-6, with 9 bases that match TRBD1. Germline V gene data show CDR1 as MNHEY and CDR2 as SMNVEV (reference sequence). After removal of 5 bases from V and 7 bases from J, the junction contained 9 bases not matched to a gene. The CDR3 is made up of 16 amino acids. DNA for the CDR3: TGTGCCAGCAGTATGTGGGGGACAGGGCTGAATTCACCCCTCCACTTT. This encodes CASSMWGTGLNSPLHF.

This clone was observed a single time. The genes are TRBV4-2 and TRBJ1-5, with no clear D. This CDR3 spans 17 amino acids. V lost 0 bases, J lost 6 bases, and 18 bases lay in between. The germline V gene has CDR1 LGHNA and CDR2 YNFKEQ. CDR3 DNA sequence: TGTGCCAGCAGCCAAGATCTTGGGGATGCGGTGAGTCAGCCCCAGCATTTT. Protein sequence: CASSQDLGDAVSQPQHF.

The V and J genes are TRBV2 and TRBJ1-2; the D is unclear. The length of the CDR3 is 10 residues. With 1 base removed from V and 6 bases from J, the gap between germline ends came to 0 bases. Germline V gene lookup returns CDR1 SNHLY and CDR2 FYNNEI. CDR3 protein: CASSEDGYTF. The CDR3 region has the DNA TGTGCCAGCAGTGAAGATGGCTACACCTTC. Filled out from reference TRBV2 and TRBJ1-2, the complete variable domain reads EPEVTQTPSHQVTQMGQEVILRCVPISNHLYFYWYRQILGQKVEFLVSFYNNEISEKSEIFDDQFSVERPDGSNFTLKIRSTKLEDSAMYFCASSEDGYTFGSGTRLTVV.

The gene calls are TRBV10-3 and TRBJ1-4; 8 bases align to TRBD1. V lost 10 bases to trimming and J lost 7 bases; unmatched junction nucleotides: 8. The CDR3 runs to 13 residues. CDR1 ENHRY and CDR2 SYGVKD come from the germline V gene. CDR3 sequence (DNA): TGTGCCACGAGGACAGGGAGAAGTGAAAAACTGTTTTTT. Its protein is CATRTGRSEKLFF.

CDR3 in DNA: TGTGCCTGGAGTGAAGGGGGCTATCAGCCCCAGCATTTT. Its protein is CAWSEGGYQPQHF. The V and J genes are TRBV30 and TRBJ1-5, with 7 bases fitting TRBD1. Germline V gives CDR1 GTSNPN, CDR2 SVGIG (reference sequence). Trimming took 1 base from V and 5 from J; bases not matched to a gene: 2. This CDR3 comprises 13 residues.

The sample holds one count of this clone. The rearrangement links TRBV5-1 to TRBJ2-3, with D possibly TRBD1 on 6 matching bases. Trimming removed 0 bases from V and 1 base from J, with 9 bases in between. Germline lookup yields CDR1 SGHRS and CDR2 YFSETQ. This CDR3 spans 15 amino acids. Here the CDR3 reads CASSLDPGGTDTQYF. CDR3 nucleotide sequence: TGCGCCAGCAGCTTGGATCCAGGGGGCACAGATACGCAGTATTTT.

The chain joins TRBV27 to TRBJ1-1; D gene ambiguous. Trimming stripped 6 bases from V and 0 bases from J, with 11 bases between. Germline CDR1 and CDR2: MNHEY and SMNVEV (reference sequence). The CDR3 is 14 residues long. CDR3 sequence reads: CASRILVLNTEAFF. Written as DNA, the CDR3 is TGTGCCAGCAGAATCCTGGTCCTGAACACTGAAGCTTTCTTT.